This is a list of T cell receptor beta chains from one sample in a study of breast tumors, draining lymph nodes, adjacent tissues. A single record per CDR3 protein comes from TCRdb applying MiXCR to the multiplex PCR reads. The sample carries 290,000 or so distinct CDR3 sequences, more than 30% recorded once. Sequencing used axillary lymph node tissue. The receptor source for this set is a female donor with breast cancer. Some clones in this sample may be carry-over from other donors' samples. CDR3s include the opening cysteine and the closing phenylalanine or tryptophan. The D gene is left open where the match is weak. Size tells how often a clone was seen (once, few, many) or the class of an expanded clone, and some rows leave it out.

j_call d_call clone_size v_call cdr3_aa cdr3_nt
TRBJ2-7 . many TRBV10-3 CAIDWRDSGREEQYF TGTGCCATCGATTGGAGGGACTCGGGAAGGGAAGAGCAGTACTTC
TRBJ1-2 . many TRBV14 CASSQSDTTYYTF TGTGCCAGCAGCCAATCGGACACCACGTACTACACCTTC
TRBJ2-5 . . TRBV4-2 CASSQGNTGSKTQYF TGTGCCAGCAGCCAAGGAAACACGGGGTCGAAGACCCAGTACTTC
TRBJ2-7 TRBD1 many TRBV20-1 CSAAGTEGFYEQYF TGCAGTGCCGCCGGGACAGAAGGTTTCTACGAGCAGTACTTC
TRBJ2-5 . few TRBV6-1 CASSEGVGQETQYF TGTGCCAGCAGTGAGGGGGTAGGCCAAGAGACCCAGTACTTC
TRBJ1-2 TRBD1 many TRBV12-3/TRBV12-4 CASSLGQGARGYTF TGTGCCAGCAGTCTCGGACAGGGGGCGCGTGGCTACACCTTC
TRBJ1-3 . many TRBV5-5 CASRPTPNRAYSGNTIYF TGTGCCAGCAGGCCTACCCCTAACAGGGCCTATTCTGGAAACACCATATATTTT
TRBJ2-2 TRBD1 many TRBV19 CASRTGEESGELFF TGTGCCAGTAGGACAGGGGAGGAGTCCGGGGAGCTGTTTTTT
TRBJ2-2 . many TRBV29-1 CSVWRAGELFF TGCAGCGTTTGGCGCGCCGGGGAGCTGTTTTTT
TRBJ2-3 . many TRBV4-3 CASSQIGIDTQYF TGCGCCAGCAGCCAAATTGGGATAGATACGCAGTATTTT
TRBJ2-1 TRBD2 many TRBV12-3/TRBV12-4 CASSGTSGSNYNEQFF TGTGCCAGCAGTGGGACTAGCGGGAGTAATTACAATGAGCAGTTCTTC
TRBJ2-5 . many TRBV16 CASSQFGRKETQYF TGTGCCAGCAGCCAATTTGGAAGAAAAGAGACCCAGTACTTC
TRBJ2-1 . many TRBV7-3 CASSSLGSSYNEQFF TGTGCCAGCAGCTCACTGGGGAGCTCCTACAATGAGCAGTTCTTC
TRBJ2-2 . many TRBV24-1 CATSDPRDTQNTGELFF TGTGCCACCAGTGATCCCCGGGACACCCAGAACACCGGGGAGCTGTTTTTT
TRBJ2-1 . . TRBV29-1 CSLEAYEQFF TGCAGCTTGGAGGCCTATGAGCAGTTCTTC
TRBJ2-6 TRBD1 . TRBV12-3/TRBV12-4 CASNPGQGQGSGANVLTF TGTGCCAGCAATCCGGGACAAGGACAGGGCTCTGGGGCCAACGTCCTGACTTTC
TRBJ1-5 TRBD1 . TRBV6-1 CAIFEQGRSNQPQHF TGTGCCATTTTCGAACAGGGGAGAAGCAATCAGCCCCAGCATTTT
TRBJ1-5 . many TRBV6-2/TRBV6-3 CASKEPNQPQHF TGTGCCAGCAAGGAGCCGAATCAGCCCCAGCATTTT
TRBJ2-1 TRBD2 many TRBV20-1 CSASVTSGRAPEQFF TGCAGTGCTAGCGTAACTAGCGGGAGGGCCCCTGAGCAGTTCTTC
TRBJ2-6 TRBD1 . TRBV28 CATDRGLGAGANVLTF TGTGCCACAGACAGGGGGCTAGGGGCTGGGGCCAACGTCCTGACTTTC
TRBJ2-1 TRBD2 many TRBV15 CATSTGTSDYNEQFF TGTGCCACCAGCACCGGGACTAGCGACTACAATGAGCAGTTCTTC
TRBJ2-5 . many TRBV7-8 CASSFSTGQTQYF TGTGCCAGCAGCTTTTCAACGGGGCAGACCCAGTACTTC
TRBJ2-1 . many TRBV30 CAWSSRGNEQFF TGTGCCTGGAGTTCGCGGGGCAATGAGCAGTTCTTC
TRBJ2-3 TRBD2 . TRBV19 CASSIRLAGWSADTQYF TGTGCCAGTAGTATTAGGCTAGCGGGTTGGAGCGCAGATACGCAGTATTTT
TRBJ1-6 . . TRBV5-6 CASSRVGPNNPPLHF TGTGCCAGCAGCAGGGTGGGCCCAAATAATCCACCCCTCCACTTT
TRBJ2-5 TRBD2 many TRBV15 CATTSDSQETQYF TGTGCCACGACTAGCGACTCACAAGAGACCCAGTACTTC